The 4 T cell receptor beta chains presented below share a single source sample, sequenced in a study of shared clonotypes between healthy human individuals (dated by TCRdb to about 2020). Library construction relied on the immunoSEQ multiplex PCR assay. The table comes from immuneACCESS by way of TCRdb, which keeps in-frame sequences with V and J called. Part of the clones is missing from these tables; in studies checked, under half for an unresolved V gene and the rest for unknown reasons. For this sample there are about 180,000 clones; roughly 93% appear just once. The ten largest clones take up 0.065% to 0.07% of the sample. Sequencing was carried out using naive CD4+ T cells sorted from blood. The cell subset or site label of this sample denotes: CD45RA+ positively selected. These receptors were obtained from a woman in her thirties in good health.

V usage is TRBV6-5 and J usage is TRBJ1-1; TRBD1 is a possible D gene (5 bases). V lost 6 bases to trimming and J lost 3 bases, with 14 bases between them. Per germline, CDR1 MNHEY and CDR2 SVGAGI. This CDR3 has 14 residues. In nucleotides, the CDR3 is TGTGCCAGCAGCCGCAGGGACGAGGACACTGAAGCTTTCTTT. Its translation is CASSRRDEDTEAFF.

The CDR3, as DNA: TGTGCCAGCAGTTTAACAGGGGGCGCAGGCCCCAATGAGCAGTTCTTC. Translated: CASSLTGGAGPNEQFF. The chain joins TRBV27 to TRBJ2-1; 9 bases line up with TRBD1. V gave up 2 bases and J gave up 6 bases; unmatched junction bases: 8. The CDR3 length is 16 residues. CDR1 and CDR2 (germline): MNHEY, SMNVEV (reference sequence).

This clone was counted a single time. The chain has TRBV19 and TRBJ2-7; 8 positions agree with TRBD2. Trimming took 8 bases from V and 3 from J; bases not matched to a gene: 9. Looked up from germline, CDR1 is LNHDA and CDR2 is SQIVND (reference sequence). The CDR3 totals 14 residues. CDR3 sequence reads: CASSTSGGDYEQYF. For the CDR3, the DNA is TGTGCCAGTTCCACTAGCGGAGGGGACTACGAGCAGTACTTC.

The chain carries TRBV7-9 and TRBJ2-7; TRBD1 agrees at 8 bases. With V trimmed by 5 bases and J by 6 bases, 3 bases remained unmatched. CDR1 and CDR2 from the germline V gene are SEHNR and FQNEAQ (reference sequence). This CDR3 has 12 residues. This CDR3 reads CASSLDRVEQYF. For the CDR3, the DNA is TGTGCCAGCAGCCTGGACAGGGTCGAGCAGTACTTC.